This paragraph reports one T cell receptor beta chain. Its antigen is still unknown. The source of the sample is a study of siplizumab effects on memory and regulatory T cells. The protocol was immunoSEQ multiplex PCR, while the TCRdb copy is restricted to in-frame clones and leaves out a portion. Of approximately 120,000 clones in the sample, roughly nine tenths are singletons; the top ten hold around 0.75%. General study points: Siplizumab significantly brought down the alloreactive sequences that trace back to unstimulated CD4+ memory cells.

The sequence came from a human donor in good health. The sequenced sample was Tregs sorted from blood.

In DNA, the CDR3 is TGTGCCAGTGGGAACCGGGACTTCCAAGAGACCCAGTACTTC. As protein: CASGNRDFQETQYF. This chain links TRBV19 with TRBJ2-5, with D maybe TRBD2 (6 bases). CDR1 is LNHDA, CDR2 SQIVND, per germline (reference sequence). The CDR3 spans 14 residues. V lost 8 bases, J lost 1 base, and 14 bases lay in between.